This T cell receptor beta chain was captured in a study of blood T cell repertoires in COVID-19. At the level of the study: Samples representing acute and convalescent COVID-19 were sourced from the United States, Italy and Spain. The analysed material was cDNA or gDNA that came from T cells, B-cell-depleted T cells, or PBMCs.

Unmatched junction bases numbered 2, after V lost 4 bases and J lost 0 bases. Germline V gene data show CDR1 as ENHRY and CDR2 as SYGVKD. The CDR3 runs 17 residues. It was during active infection that Seattle patients were enrolled and then longitudinally followed. Produced via immunoSEQ multiplex PCR; TCRdb's table is partial and in-frame only. The data show around 330,000 clones, about 91% seen once. What was sequenced was peripheral blood. The V and J genes are TRBV10-3 and TRBJ2-3; 15 bases fit TRBD2. The clonotype comes from a woman in her twenties or thirties with COVID-19, enrolled during active disease. The CDR3 is CAISGGLAGGSTDTQYF. CDR3 nucleotides: TGTGCCATCAGTGGGGGACTAGCGGGGGGAAGCACAGATACGCAGTATTTT.